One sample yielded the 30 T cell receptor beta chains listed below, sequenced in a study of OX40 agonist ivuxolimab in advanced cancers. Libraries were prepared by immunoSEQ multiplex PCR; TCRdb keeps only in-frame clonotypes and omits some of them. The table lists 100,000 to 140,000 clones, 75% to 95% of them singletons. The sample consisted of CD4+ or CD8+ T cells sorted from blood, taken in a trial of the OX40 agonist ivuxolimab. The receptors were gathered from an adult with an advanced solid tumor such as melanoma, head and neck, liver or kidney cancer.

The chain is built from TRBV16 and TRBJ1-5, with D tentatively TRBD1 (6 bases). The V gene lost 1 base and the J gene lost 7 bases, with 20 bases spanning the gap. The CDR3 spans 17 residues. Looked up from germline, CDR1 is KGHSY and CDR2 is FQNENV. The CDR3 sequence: CASSQWRGGLTGQPQHF. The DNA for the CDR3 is TGTGCCAGCAGCCAATGGAGAGGGGGGCTAACGGGACAGCCCCAGCATTTT.

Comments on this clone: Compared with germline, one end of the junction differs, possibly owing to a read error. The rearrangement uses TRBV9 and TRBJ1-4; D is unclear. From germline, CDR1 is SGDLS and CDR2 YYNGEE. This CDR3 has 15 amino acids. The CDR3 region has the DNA TGTGCCAGCAGCGTAGCGGTGAGAACTTATGAAAAACTGTTTTTT. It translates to CASSVAVRTYEKLFF.

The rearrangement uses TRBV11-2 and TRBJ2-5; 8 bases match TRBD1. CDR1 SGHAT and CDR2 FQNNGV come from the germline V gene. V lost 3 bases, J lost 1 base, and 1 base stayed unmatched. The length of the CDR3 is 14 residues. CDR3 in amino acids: CASSFTGGQETQYF. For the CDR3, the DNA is TGTGCCAGCAGCTTCACAGGGGGCCAAGAGACCCAGTACTTC.

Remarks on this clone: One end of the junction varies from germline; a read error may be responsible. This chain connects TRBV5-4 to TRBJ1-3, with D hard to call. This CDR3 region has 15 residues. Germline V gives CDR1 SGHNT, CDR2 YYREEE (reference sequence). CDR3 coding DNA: TGCGCCAGCAGCCAAGAGTTCGGCAGTGGAAACACCATATATTTT. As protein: CASSQEFGSGNTIYF.

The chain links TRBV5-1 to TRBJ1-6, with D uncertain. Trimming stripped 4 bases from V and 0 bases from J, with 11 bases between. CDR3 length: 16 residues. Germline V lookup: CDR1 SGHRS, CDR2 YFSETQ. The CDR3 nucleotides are TGCGCCAGCAGCCCCTTTATGAGCTCCTATAATTCACCCCTCCACTTT. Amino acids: CASSPFMSSYNSPLHF.

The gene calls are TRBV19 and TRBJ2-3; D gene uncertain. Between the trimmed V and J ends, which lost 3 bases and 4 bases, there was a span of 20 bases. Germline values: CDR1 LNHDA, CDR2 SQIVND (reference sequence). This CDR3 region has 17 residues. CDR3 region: CASSMKTWAGRADTQYF. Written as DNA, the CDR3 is TGTGCCAGTAGTATGAAAACGTGGGCAGGCCGGGCAGATACGCAGTATTTT.

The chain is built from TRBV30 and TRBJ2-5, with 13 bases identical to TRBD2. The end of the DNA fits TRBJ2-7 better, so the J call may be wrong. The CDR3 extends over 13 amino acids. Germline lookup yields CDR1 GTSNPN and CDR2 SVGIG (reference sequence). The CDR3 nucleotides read TGTGCCTGGGGACTAGCGGGAGCCTACGAGCAGTACTTC. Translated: CAWGLAGAYEQYF.

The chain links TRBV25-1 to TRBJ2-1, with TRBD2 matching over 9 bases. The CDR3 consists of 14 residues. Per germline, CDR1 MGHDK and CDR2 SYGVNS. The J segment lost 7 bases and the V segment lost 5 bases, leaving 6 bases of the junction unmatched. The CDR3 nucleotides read TGTGCCAGCAGTTTCGCGGGAGGGGGGAATGAGCAGTTCTTC. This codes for CASSFAGGGNEQFF.

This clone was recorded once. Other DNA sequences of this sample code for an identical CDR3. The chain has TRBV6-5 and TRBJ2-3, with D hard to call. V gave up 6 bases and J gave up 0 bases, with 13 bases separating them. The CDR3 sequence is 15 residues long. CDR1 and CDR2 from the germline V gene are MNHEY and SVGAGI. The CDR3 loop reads CASSRDPTSTDTQYF. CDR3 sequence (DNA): TGTGCCAGCAGCCGAGACCCGACAAGCACAGATACGCAGTATTTT.

In DNA form, the CDR3 reads TGTGCCAGCAGCTTCGGGACAGAAGTAGACGAGCAGTACTTC. Its protein is CASSFGTEVDEQYF. The rearrangement joins TRBV5-4 to TRBJ2-5; 7 nucleotides agree with TRBD1. The DNA end is more similar to TRBJ2-7, so the J call may be wrong. CDR3 length: 14 residues. CDR1 SGHNT and CDR2 YYREEE come from the germline V gene (reference sequence).

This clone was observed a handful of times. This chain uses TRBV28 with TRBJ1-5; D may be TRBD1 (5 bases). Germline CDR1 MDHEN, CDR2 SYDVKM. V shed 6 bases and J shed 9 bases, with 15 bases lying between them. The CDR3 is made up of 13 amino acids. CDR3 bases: TGTGCCAGCAGGGGGACGGTGCAGGGGCCCCAGCATTTT. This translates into CASRGTVQGPQHF.

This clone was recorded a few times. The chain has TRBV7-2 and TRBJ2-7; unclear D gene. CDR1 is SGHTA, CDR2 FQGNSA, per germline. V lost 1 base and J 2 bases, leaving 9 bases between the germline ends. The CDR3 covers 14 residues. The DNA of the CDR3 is TGTGCCAGCAGCTTAGAAGTGCCGGCCTACGAGCAGTACTTC. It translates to CASSLEVPAYEQYF.

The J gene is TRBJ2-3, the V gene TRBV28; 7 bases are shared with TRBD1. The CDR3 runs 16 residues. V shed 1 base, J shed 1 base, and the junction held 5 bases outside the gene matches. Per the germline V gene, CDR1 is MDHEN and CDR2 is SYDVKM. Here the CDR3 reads CASSLSGGVGTDTQYF. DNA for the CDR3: TGTGCCAGCAGTTTATCAGGGGGAGTGGGCACAGATACGCAGTATTTT.

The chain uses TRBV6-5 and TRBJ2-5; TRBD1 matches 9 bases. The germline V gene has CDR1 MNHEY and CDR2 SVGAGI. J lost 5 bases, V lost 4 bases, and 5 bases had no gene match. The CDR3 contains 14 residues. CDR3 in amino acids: CASSLNRGRETQYF. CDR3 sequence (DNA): TGTGCCAGCAGTTTGAACAGGGGGCGGGAGACCCAGTACTTC.

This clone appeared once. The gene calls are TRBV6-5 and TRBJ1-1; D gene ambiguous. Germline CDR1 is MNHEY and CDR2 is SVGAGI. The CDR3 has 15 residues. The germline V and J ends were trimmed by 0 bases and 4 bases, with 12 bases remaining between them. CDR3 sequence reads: CASSYSRRAGTEAFF. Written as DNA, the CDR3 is TGTGCCAGCAGTTACTCGCGGAGGGCAGGCACTGAAGCTTTCTTT.

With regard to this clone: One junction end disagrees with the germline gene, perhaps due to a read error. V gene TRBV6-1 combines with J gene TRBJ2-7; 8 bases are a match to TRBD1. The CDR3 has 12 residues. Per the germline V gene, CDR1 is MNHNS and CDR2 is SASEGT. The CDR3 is CASSPLDRAKNF. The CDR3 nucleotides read TGTGCCAGCAGTCCCCTGGACAGGGCCAAAAACTTC.

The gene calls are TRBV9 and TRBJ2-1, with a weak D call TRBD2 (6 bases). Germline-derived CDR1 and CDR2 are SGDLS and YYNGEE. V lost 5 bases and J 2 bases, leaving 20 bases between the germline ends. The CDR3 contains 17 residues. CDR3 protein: CASSHGARDVTYNEQFF. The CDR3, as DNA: TGTGCCAGCAGTCACGGGGCGCGGGATGTGACCTACAATGAGCAGTTCTTC.

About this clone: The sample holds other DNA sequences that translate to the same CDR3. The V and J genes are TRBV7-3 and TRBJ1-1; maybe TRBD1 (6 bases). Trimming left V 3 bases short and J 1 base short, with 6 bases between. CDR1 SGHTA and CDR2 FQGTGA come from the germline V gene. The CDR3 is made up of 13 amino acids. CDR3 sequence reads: CASSLGQNTEAFF. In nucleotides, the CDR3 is TGTGCCAGCAGCTTGGGACAGAACACTGAAGCTTTCTTT.

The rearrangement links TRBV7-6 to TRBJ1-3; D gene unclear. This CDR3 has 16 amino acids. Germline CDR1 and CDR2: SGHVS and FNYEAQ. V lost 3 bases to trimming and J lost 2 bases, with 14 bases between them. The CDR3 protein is CASSFLGRQPGNTIYF. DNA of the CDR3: TGTGCCAGCAGCTTCTTGGGCAGACAACCTGGAAACACCATATATTTT.

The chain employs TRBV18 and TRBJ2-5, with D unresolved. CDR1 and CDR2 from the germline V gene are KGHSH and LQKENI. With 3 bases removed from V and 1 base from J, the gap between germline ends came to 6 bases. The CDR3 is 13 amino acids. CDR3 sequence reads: CASSPPLQETQYF. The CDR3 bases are TGTGCCAGCTCACCCCCCCTCCAAGAGACCCAGTACTTC.

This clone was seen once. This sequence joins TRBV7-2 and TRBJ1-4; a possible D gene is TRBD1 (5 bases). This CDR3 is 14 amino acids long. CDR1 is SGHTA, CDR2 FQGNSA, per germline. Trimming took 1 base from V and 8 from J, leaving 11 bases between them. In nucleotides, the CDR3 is TGTGCCAGCAGCTTAGGGCGCGGACAAGAAAAACTGTTTTTT. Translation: CASSLGRGQEKLFF.

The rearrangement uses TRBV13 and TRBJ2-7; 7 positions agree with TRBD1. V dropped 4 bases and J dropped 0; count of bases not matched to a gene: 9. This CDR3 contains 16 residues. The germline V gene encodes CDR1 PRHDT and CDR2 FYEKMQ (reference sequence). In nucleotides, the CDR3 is TGTGCCAGCAGCTACCAGACCGGGACAGTCTCCTACGAGCAGTACTTC. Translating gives CASSYQTGTVSYEQYF.

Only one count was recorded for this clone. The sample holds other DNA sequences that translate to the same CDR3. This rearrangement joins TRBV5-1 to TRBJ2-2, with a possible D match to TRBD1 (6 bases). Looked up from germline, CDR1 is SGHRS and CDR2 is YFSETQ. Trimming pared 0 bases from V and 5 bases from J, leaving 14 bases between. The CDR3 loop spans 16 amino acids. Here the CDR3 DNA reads TGCGCCAGCAGCTTGGGGAGCAGGGGCGGGACCGGGGAGCTGTTTTTT. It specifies CASSLGSRGGTGELFF.

The CDR3 sequence: CASSLGPLLGTEAFF. The CDR3 DNA sequence: TGTGCCAGCAGCTTAGGCCCCCTACTGGGAACTGAAGCTTTCTTT. This sequence joins TRBV7-9 and TRBJ1-1; no reliable D call. This CDR3 contains 15 residues. The V gene's germline CDR1 is SEHNR and CDR2 FQNEAQ (reference sequence). The germline V and J ends were trimmed by 1 base and 5 bases, with 14 bases remaining between them.

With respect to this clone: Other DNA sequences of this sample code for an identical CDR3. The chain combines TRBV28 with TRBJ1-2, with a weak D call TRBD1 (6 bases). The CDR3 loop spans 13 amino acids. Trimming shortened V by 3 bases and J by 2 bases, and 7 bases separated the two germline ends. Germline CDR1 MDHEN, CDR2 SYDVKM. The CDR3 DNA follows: TGTGCCAGCAGTTTCGGACAGAACTATGGCTACACCTTC. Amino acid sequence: CASSFGQNYGYTF.

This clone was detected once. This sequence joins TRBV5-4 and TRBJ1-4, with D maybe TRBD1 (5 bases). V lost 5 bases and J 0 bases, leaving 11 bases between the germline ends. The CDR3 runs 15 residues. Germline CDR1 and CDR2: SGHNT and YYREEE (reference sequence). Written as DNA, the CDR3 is TGTGCCAGCAGTCCCGGGGGAGCAACTAATGAAAAACTGTTTTTT. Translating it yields CASSPGGATNEKLFF.

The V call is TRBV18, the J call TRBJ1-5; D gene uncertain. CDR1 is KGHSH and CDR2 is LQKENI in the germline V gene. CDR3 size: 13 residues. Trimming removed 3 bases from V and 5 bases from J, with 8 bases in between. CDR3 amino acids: CASSPGSDQPQHF. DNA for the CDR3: TGTGCCAGCTCACCGGGGTCTGATCAGCCCCAGCATTTT.

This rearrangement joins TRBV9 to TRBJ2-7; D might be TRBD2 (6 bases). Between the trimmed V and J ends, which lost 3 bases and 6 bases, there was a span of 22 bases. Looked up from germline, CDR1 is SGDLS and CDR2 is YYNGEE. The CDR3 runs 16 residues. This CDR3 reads CASSALRDSLQAEQYF. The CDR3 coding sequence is TGTGCCAGCAGCGCCCTCCGGGACTCCCTTCAGGCCGAGCAGTACTTC.

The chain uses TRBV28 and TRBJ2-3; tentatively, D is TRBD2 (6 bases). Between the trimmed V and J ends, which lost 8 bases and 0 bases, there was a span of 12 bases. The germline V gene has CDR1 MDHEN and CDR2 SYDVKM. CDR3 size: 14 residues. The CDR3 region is CASLGGYSTDTQYF. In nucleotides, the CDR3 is TGTGCCAGCTTGGGGGGTTACAGCACAGATACGCAGTATTTT.

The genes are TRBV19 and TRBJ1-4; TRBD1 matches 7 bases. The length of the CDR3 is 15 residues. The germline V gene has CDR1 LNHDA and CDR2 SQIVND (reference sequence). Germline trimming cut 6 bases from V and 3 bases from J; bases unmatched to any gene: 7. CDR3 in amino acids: CASRTPGQPNEKLFF. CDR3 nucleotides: TGTGCCAGTAGGACCCCGGGACAGCCTAATGAAAAACTGTTTTTT.